This TCR beta chain appears in the sequencing data of a study of immune cell composition in non-small cell lung cancer. Study observations and caveats: Tumour TCR-beta clonality was not significantly tied to smoking pack-years. Tumour-associated clones >0.5% occurred in 33% of adenocarcinomas, about 69% of squamous.

This CDR3 spans 16 amino acids. Germline CDR1 MNHNY, CDR2 SVGAGI (reference sequence). The J segment lost 3 bases and the V segment lost 4 bases, leaving 3 bases of the junction unmatched. Points on this clone: Its antigen is not identified.

Template was genomic DNA from frozen, unsorted single-cell suspensions. Here immunoSEQ multiplex PCR was the method, and the copy in TCRdb shows in-frame clones only, minus some. The table records about 8,000 clones, roughly 62% of them present only once. Source material: lung tumor tissue. The chain is built from TRBV6-6 and TRBJ2-5; TRBD2 matches 15 bases. The receptor was isolated from a human donor with non-small cell lung cancer. The CDR3 DNA follows: TGTGCCAGCAGTTCGGGACTAGCGGGGGGAAAAGAGACCCAGTACTTC. As protein: CASSSGLAGGKETQYF.